The 16 T cell receptor beta chains presented below share a single source sample, sequenced in a study of cytomegalovirus exposure and HLA in healthy donors. Assay used: immunoSEQ multiplex PCR; TCRdb lists only in-frame clones, some missing. The sample gives approximately 300,000 clones, about nine tenths of which show up once; roughly 1.2% is in the top ten. Sequencing used PBMCs. These receptors were collected from a woman in her 30s in good health and CMV-seropositive.

The chain has TRBV2 and TRBJ2-1; 10 bases match TRBD2. Germline V CDR1 and CDR2: SNHLY, FYNNEI. The CDR3 has 14 residues. The trim removed 7 bases at V and 6 bases at J, leaving 6 bases unmatched. CDR3 DNA sequence: TGTGCCAGCAATCCCCGGACTAGCGGCAATGAGCAGTTCTTC. Encoded protein: CASNPRTSGNEQFF.

The chain is built from TRBV5-1 and TRBJ2-2; TRBD2 might be the D (6 bases). CDR3 length: 14 amino acids. The germline gives CDR1 SGHRS, CDR2 YFSETQ. V dropped 4 bases and J dropped 4 bases, with 11 bases sitting between them. The CDR3 DNA is TGCGCCAGCAGCACCCGGGACTTCACCGGGGAGCTGTTTTTT. This codes for CASSTRDFTGELFF.

This clone was detected once. V usage is TRBV29-1 and J usage is TRBJ2-7; weak D call: TRBD2 (5 bases). Germline CDR1 and CDR2: SQVTM and ANQGSEA. V lost 5 bases and J lost 3, with 17 bases in between. The CDR3 contains 14 residues. The CDR3 spells CSVRESPLDYEQYF. CDR3 sequence (DNA): TGCAGCGTTCGGGAAAGCCCCCTGGACTACGAGCAGTACTTC.

DNA of the CDR3: TGTGCCAGCAGCCTGACAGATAGCAATCAGCCCCAGCATTTT. It encodes CASSLTDSNQPQHF. The chain joins TRBV6-1 to TRBJ1-5; a possible D gene is TRBD1 (5 bases). The CDR3 runs 14 residues. The germline gives CDR1 MNHNS, CDR2 SASEGT. V dropped 6 bases and J dropped 0 bases, with 9 bases sitting between them.

V and J are TRBV28 and TRBJ1-5, with no clear D. With 4 bases removed from V and 5 bases from J, the gap between germline ends came to 21 bases. Per germline, CDR1 MDHEN and CDR2 SYDVKM. CDR3 size: 17 residues. CDR3 loop: CASSSRPEGGFDQPQHF. In nucleotides, the CDR3 is TGTGCCAGCAGTTCACGGCCGGAAGGTGGGTTTGATCAGCCCCAGCATTTT.

This clone came up once. This chain joins TRBV9 and TRBJ2-3; D unresolved. This CDR3 is built from 16 residues. Germline CDR1 reads SGDLS; CDR2 reads YYNGEE. V shed 3 bases and J shed 1 base, with 15 bases lying between them. The CDR3 bases are TGTGCCAGCAGCGCCGGCGTCAACCACGGCACAGATACGCAGTATTTT. This gives the protein CASSAGVNHGTDTQYF.

J is TRBJ2-7 and V is TRBV2; perhaps TRBD1 as D (6 bases). The germline V gene has CDR1 SNHLY and CDR2 FYNNEI. This CDR3 is 12 amino acids long. Trimming left V 6 bases short and J 5 bases short, with 11 bases between. CDR3 in DNA: TGTGCCAGCAGGATACAGGGACACGAGCAGTACTTC. Protein: CASRIQGHEQYF.

This rearrangement joins TRBV11-2 to TRBJ2-7; D ambiguous. Germline values: CDR1 SGHAT, CDR2 FQNNGV. This CDR3 region has 13 residues. V was shortened by 5 bases and J by 2 bases, with 10 bases between the two germline ends. CDR3 loop: CASSPRHTYEQYF. Here the CDR3 DNA reads TGTGCCAGCAGCCCCAGACACACCTACGAGCAGTACTTC. The complete variable domain, with remaining parts taken from reference TRBV11-2 and TRBJ2-7, reads EAGVAQSPRYKIIEKRQSVAFWCNPISGHATLYWYQQILGQGPKLLIQFQNNGVVDDSQLPKDRFSAERLKGVDSTLKIQPAKLEDSAVYLCASSPRHTYEQYFGPGTRLTVT.

V gene TRBV5-1 combines with J gene TRBJ1-2, with 11 nucleotides matching TRBD1. Per the germline V gene, CDR1 is SGHRS and CDR2 is YFSETQ. The J segment lost 8 bases and the V segment lost 5 bases, leaving 8 bases of the junction unmatched. The CDR3 length is 14 residues. The CDR3 spells CASSLKGQGDGYTF. In DNA form, the CDR3 reads TGCGCCAGCAGTTTGAAGGGACAGGGGGACGGCTACACCTTC.

V gene TRBV7-6 combines with J gene TRBJ2-7, with no clear D. The CDR3 runs 13 residues. Germline CDR1 is SGHVS and CDR2 is FNYEAQ. Trimming pared 5 bases from V and 0 bases from J, leaving 8 bases between. The DNA for the CDR3 is TGTGCCAGCAGCCCAGGACCCTCCTACGAGCAGTACTTC. As protein: CASSPGPSYEQYF.

The chain recombines TRBV30 with TRBJ2-5, with unresolved D. The CDR3 has 11 amino acids. V was cut by 4 bases and J by 5 bases, with 8 bases left in between. CDR1 and CDR2 from the germline V gene are GTSNPN and SVGIG (reference sequence). CDR3 region: CAWTHGETQYF. CDR3 bases: TGTGCCTGGACCCATGGGGAGACCCAGTACTTC.

To note about this clone: Additional DNA sequences in this sample encode the identical CDR3. CDR3 sequence reads: CASSLLGASTDTQYF. The CDR3 DNA sequence: TGTGCCAGCAGTTTATTAGGAGCTAGCACAGATACGCAGTATTTT. The chain joins TRBV28 to TRBJ2-3, with D unclear. This CDR3 has 15 amino acids. V was trimmed by 1 base and J by 0 bases, leaving 8 bases between them. Germline V gives CDR1 MDHEN, CDR2 SYDVKM. Using reference TRBV28 and TRBJ2-3 for the parts outside the CDR3, the full variable domain is DVKVTQSSRYLVKRTGEKVFLECVQDMDHENMFWYRQDPGLGLRLIYFSYDVKMKEKGDIPEGYSVSREKKERFSLILESASTNQTSMYLCASSLLGASTDTQYFGPGTRLTVL.

This chain links TRBV7-6 with TRBJ2-7; 9 positions agree with TRBD1. The CDR3 loop spans 15 amino acids. Looked up from germline, CDR1 is SGHVS and CDR2 is FNYEAQ. Trimming removed 4 bases from V and 5 bases from J; junction bases left unmatched: 9. The CDR3 protein is CASSYQQGAFDEQYF. For the CDR3, the DNA is TGTGCCAGCAGCTACCAACAGGGGGCATTCGACGAGCAGTACTTC.

The chain links TRBV28 to TRBJ1-2; possible D gene TRBD1, 6 bases. Germline values: CDR1 MDHEN, CDR2 SYDVKM. V was pared by 6 bases and J by 6 bases, with 17 bases between. CDR3 length: 14 amino acids. CDR3 sequence (DNA): TGTGCCAGCAGCAGCAACCAGGGGAGGCATGGCTACACCTTC. Protein sequence: CASSSNQGRHGYTF.

This chain uses TRBV28 with TRBJ1-4; D ambiguous. Germline V gene sequence: CDR1 MDHEN, CDR2 SYDVKM. The CDR3 loop spans 14 amino acids. Trimming pared 1 base from V and 0 bases from J, leaving 3 bases between. CDR3 loop: CASSLSTTNEKLFF. The CDR3 DNA sequence: TGTGCCAGCAGTTTATCTACAACTAATGAAAAACTGTTTTTT.

This clone was counted once. The chain carries TRBV29-1 and TRBJ2-4, with D maybe TRBD1 (6 bases). The ends were cut back, 6 bases at V and 3 bases at J, with 18 bases in the middle. Germline loops: CDR1 SQVTM, CDR2 ANQGSEA. This CDR3 is 15 amino acids long. The CDR3 DNA follows: TGCAGCGTGGGGAGCACAGGGCACGTCAAAAACATTCAGTACTTC. Translation: CSVGSTGHVKNIQYF. Full variable domain (outside the CDR3, taken from reference TRBV29-1 and TRBJ2-4): SAVISQKPSRDICQRGTSLTIQCQVDSQVTMMFWYRQQPGQSLTLIATANQGSEATYESGFVIDKFPISRPNLTFSTLTVSNMSPEDSSIYLCSVGSTGHVKNIQYFGAGTRLSVL.